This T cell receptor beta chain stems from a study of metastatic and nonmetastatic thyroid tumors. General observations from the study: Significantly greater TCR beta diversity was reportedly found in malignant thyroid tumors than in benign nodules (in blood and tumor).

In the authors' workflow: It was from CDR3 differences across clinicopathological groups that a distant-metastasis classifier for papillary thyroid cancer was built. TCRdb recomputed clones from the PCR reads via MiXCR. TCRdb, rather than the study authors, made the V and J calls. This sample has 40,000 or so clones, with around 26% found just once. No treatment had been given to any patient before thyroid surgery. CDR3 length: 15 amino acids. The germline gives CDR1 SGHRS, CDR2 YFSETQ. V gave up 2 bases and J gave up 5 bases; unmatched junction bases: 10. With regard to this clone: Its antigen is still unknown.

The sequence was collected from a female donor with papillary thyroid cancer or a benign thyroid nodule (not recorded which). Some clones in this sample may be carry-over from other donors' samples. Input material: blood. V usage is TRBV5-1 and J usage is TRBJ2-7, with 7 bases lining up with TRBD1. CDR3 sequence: CASSFRWDSRDEQYF. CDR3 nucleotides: TGCGCCAGCAGCTTTCGATGGGACAGTAGGGACGAGCAGTACTTC.